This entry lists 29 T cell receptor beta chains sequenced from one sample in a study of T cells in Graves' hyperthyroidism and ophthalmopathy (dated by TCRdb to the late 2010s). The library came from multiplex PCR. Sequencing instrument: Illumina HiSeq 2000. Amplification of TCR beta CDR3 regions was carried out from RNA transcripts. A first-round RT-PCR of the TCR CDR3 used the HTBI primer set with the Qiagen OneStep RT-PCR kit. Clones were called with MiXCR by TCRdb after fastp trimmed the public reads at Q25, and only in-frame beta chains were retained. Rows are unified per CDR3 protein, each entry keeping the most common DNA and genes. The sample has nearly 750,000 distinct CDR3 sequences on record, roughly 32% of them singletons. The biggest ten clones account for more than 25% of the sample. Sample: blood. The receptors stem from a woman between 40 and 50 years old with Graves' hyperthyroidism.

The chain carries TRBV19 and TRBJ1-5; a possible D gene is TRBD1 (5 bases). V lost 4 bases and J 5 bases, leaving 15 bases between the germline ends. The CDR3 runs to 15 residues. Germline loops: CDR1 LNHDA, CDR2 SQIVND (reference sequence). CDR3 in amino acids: CASSTARPGDQPQHF. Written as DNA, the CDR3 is TGTGCCAGTAGTACGGCGAGGCCGGGGGATCAGCCCCAGCATTTT.

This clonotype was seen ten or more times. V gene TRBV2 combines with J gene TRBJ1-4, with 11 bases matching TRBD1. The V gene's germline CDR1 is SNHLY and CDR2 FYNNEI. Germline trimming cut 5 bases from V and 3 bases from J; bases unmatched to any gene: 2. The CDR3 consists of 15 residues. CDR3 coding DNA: TGTGCCAGCAGTCGGGACAGGGGGTCTAATGAAAAACTGTTTTTT. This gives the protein CASSRDRGSNEKLFF.

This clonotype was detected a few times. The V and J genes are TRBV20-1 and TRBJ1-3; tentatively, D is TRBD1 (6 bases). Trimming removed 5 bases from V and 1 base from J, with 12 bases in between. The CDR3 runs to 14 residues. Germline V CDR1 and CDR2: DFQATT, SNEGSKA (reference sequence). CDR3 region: CSALTGGSGNTIYF. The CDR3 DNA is TGCAGTGCTTTGACAGGTGGATCTGGAAACACCATATATTTT.

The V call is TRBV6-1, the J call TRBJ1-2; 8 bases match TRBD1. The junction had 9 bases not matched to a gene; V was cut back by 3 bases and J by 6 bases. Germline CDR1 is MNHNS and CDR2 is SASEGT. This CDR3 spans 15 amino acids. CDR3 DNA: TGTGCCAGCAGTGACACAGGGGGATCAGGGCATGGCTACACCTTC. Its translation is CASSDTGGSGHGYTF.

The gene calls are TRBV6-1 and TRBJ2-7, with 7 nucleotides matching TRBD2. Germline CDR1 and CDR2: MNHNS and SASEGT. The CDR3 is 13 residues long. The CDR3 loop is CAPRAGETYEQYF. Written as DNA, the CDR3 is TGTGCTCCGCGGGCGGGAGAGACCTACGAGCAGTACTTC.

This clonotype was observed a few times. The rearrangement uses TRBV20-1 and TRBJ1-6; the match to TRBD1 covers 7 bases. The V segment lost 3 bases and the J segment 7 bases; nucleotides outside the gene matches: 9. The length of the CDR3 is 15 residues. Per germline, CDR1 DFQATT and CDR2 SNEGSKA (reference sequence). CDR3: CSAREPRGENSPLHF. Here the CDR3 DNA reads TGCAGTGCTAGGGAACCCAGGGGGGAGAATTCACCCCTCCACTTT.

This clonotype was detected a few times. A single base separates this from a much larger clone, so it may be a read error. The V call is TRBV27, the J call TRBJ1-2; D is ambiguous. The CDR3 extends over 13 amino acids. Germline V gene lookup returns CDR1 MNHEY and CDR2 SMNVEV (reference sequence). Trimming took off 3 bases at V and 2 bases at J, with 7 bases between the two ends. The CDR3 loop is CASSFRMNYGYTF. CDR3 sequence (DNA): TGTGCCAGCAGTTTCAGGATGAACTATGGCTACACCTTC.

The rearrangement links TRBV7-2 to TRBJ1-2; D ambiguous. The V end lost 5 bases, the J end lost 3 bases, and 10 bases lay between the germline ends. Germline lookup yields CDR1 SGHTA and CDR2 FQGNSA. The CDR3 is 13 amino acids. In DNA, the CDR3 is TGTGCCAGCAGCCATCGGGAGGACTATGGCTACACCTTC. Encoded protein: CASSHREDYGYTF.

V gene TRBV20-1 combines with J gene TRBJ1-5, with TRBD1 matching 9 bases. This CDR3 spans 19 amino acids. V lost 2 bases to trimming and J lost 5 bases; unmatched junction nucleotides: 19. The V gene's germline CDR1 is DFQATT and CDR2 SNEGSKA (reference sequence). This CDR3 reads CSARRPGQGASKRYQPQHF. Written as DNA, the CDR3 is TGCAGTGCTAGACGACCGGGACAGGGAGCGTCGAAGCGTTATCAGCCCCAGCATTTT.

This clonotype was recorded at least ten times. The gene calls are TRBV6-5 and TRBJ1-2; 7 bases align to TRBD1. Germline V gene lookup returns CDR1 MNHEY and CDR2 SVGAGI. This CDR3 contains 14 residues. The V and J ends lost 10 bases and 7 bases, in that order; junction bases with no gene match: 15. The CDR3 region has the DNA TGTGCCACCGGGGGCCGACAGGGCCTAAGTGGCTACACCTTC. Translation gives CATGGRQGLSGYTF.

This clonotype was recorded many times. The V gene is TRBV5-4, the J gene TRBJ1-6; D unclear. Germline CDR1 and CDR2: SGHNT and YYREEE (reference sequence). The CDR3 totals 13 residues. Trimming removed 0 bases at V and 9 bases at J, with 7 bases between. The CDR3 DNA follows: TGTGCCAGCAGCTTGGGGGTTGCTTCACCCCTCCACTTT. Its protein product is CASSLGVASPLHF.

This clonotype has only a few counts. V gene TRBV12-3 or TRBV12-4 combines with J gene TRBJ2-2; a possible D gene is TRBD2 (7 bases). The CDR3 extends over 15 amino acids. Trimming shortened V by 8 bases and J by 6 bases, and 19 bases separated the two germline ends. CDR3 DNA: TGTGCCAGCGGCAGAAAGGGGGGGTTGGCCGGGGAGCTGTTTTTT. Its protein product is CASGRKGGLAGELFF.

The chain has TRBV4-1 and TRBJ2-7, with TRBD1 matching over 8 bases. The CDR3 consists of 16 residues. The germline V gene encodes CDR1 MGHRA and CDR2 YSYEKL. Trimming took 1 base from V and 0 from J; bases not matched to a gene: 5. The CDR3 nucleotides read TGCGCCAGCAGCCAAGGCTCAGGACAGGGCTCCTACGAGCAGTACTTC. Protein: CASSQGSGQGSYEQYF.

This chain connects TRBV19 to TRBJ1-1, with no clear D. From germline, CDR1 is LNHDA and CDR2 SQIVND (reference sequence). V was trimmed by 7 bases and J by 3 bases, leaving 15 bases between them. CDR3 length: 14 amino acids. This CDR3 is CASNLAVYYTEAFF. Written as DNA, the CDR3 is TGTGCCAGTAACCTCGCCGTGTATTACACTGAAGCTTTCTTT.

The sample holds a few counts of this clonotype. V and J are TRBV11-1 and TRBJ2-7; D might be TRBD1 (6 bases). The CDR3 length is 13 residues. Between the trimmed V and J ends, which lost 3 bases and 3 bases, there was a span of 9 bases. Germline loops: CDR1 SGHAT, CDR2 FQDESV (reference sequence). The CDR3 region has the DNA TGTGCCAGCAGCTTGGGGGACATCTACGAGCAGTACTTC. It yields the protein CASSLGDIYEQYF. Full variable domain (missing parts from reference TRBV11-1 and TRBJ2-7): EAEVAQSPRYKITEKSQAVAFWCDPISGHATLYWYRQILGQGPELLVQFQDESVVDDSQLPKDRFSAERLKGVDSTLKIQPAELGDSAMYLCASSLGDIYEQYFGPGTRLTVT.

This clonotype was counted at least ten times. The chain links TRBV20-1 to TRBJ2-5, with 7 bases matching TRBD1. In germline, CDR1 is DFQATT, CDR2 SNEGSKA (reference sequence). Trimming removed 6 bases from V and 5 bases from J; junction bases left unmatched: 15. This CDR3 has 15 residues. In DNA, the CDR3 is TGCAGTGCCATTTCGCCCGGGATCAGGGGGGAGACCCAGTACTTC. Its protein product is CSAISPGIRGETQYF.

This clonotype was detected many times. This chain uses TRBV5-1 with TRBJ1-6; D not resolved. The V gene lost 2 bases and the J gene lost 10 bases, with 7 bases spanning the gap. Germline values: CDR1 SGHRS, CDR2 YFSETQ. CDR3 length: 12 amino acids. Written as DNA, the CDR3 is TGCGCCAGCAGCTTTAACTCCTCACCCCTCCACTTT. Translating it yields CASSFNSSPLHF. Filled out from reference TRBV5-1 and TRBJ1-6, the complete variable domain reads KAGVTQTPRYLIKTRGQQVTLSCSPISGHRSVSWYQQTPGQGLQFLFEYFSETQRNKGNFPGRFSGRQFSNSRSEMNVSTLELGDSALYLCASSFNSSPLHFGNGTRLTVT.

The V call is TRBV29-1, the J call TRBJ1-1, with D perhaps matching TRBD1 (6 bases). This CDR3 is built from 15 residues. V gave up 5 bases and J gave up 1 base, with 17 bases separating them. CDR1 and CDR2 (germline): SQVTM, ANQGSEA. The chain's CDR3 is CSVRTDRMGNTEAFF. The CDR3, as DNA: TGCAGCGTTCGGACAGATAGAATGGGGAACACTGAAGCTTTCTTT. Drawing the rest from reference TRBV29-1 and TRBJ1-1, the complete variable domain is SAVISQKPSRDICQRGTSLTIQCQVDSQVTMMFWYRQQPGQSLTLIATANQGSEATYESGFVIDKFPISRPNLTFSTLTVSNMSPEDSSIYLCSVRTDRMGNTEAFFGQGTRLTVV.

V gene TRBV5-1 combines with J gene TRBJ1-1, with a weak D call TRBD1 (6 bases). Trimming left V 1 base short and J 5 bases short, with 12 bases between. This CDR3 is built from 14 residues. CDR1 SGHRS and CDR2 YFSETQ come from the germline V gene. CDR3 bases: TGCGCCAGCAGCTTGATAGGGGGAGAAACTGAAGCTTTCTTT. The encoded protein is CASSLIGGETEAFF.

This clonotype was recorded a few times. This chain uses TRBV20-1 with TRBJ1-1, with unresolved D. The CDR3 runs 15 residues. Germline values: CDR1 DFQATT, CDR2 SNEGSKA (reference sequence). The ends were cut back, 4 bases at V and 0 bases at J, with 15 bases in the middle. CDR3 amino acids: CSATKDRILNTEAFF. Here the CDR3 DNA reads TGCAGTGCTACTAAGGACCGAATCTTGAACACTGAAGCTTTCTTT.

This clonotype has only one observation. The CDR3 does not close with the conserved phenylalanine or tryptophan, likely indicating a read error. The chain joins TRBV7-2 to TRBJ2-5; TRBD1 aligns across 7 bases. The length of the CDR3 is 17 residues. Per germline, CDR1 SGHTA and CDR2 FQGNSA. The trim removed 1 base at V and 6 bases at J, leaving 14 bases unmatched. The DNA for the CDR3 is TGTGCCAGCAGCTTAGATGGGGTAACAGGGGATCGGAAGACCCAGTACTCC. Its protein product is CASSLDGVTGDRKTQYS.

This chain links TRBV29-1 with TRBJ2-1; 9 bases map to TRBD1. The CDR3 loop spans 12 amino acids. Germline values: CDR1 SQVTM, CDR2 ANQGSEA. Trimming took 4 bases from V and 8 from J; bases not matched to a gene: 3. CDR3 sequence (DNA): TGCAGCGTTGTAGACAGGGGGTATGAGCAGTTCTTC. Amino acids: CSVVDRGYEQFF.

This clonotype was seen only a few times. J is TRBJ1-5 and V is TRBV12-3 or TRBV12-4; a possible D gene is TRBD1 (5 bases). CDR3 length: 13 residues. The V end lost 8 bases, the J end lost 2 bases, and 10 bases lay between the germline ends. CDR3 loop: CASAAGGNQPQHF. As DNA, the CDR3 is TGTGCCAGCGCCGCGGGGGGCAATCAGCCCCAGCATTTT.

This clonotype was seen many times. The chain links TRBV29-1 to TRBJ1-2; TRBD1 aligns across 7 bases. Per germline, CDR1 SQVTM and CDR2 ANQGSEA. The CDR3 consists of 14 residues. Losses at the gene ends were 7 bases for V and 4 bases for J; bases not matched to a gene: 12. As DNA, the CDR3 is TGCAGCGCTTCCCAAATGACAGGGCTCTATGGCTACACCTTC. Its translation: CSASQMTGLYGYTF.

This CDR3 is CASSTGLGGANVLTF. CDR3 in DNA: TGCGCCAGCAGCACAGGGCTTGGCGGGGCCAACGTCCTGACTTTC. V is TRBV5-1 and J is TRBJ2-6; the D gene is possibly TRBD1 (6 bases). This CDR3 spans 15 amino acids. Germline assignment: CDR1 SGHRS and CDR2 YFSETQ. The V gene lost 4 bases and the J gene lost 4 bases, with 12 bases spanning the gap.

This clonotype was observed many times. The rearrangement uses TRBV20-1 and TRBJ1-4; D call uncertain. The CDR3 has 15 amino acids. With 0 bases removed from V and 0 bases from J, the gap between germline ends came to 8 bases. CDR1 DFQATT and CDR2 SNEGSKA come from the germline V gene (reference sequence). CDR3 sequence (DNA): TGCAGTGCTAGAGATCTGCAGGCAACTAATGAAAAACTGTTTTTT. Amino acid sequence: CSARDLQATNEKLFF.

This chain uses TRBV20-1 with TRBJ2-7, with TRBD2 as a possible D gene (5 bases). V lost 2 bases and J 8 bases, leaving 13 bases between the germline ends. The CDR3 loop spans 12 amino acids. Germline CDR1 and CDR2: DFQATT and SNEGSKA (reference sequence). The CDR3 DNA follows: TGCAGTGCTAGACCCCCGGGATACAAGCAGTACTTC. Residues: CSARPPGYKQYF.

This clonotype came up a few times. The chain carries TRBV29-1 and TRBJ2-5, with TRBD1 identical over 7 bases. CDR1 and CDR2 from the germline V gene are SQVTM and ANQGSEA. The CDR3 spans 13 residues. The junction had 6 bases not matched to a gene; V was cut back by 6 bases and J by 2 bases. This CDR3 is CSVERQGQETQYF. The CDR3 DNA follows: TGCAGCGTGGAAAGACAGGGACAAGAGACCCAGTACTTC. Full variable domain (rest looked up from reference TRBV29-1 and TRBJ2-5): SAVISQKPSRDICQRGTSLTIQCQVDSQVTMMFWYRQQPGQSLTLIATANQGSEATYESGFVIDKFPISRPNLTFSTLTVSNMSPEDSSIYLCSVERQGQETQYFGPGTRLLVL.

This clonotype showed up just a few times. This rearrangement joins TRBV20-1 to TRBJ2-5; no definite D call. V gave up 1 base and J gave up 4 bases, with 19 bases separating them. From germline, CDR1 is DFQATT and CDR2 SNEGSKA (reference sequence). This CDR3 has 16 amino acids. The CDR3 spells CSARGSPGLQRETQYF. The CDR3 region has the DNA TGCAGTGCTAGAGGTTCCCCAGGATTGCAGAGAGAGACCCAGTACTTC.